This record concerns one TCR beta chain sequence. This sample was taken from a study of blood T cell repertoires in COVID-19. Libraries were prepared by immunoSEQ multiplex PCR; TCRdb keeps only in-frame clonotypes and omits some of them. The repertoire consists of roughly 76,000 clones, with 87% occurring once and the leading ten covering around 7.9%. The CDR3 consists of 17 residues. V lost 3 bases, J lost 2 bases, and 10 bases stayed unmatched. CDR1 is KGHSH and CDR2 is LQKENI in the germline V gene. The genes are TRBV18 and TRBJ1-3, with TRBD1 matching over 7 bases. The sample comprised peripheral blood. The source is a young man with acute or convalescent COVID-19. CDR3 DNA: TGTGCCAGCTCACCCCTTGGGGACAGTCGAACTGGAAACACCATATATTTT. Amino acids: CASSPLGDSRTGNTIYF.